These 27 T cell receptor beta chains originate from one sample sequenced in a study of blood T cell repertoires in COVID-19. Measured with immunoSEQ multiplex PCR; TCRdb has only the in-frame clones, and not every one. The data show 200,000 to 300,000 clones, roughly 80% seen once. Sequencing was carried out using peripheral blood. The receptors come from a woman over 75 with acute or convalescent COVID-19.

The chain is built from TRBV6-5 and TRBJ1-5; unclear D gene. Trimming removed 0 bases at V and 7 bases at J, with 10 bases between. The CDR3 runs 14 residues. Germline V gene sequence: CDR1 MNHEY, CDR2 SVGAGI. The CDR3: CASSYSAAGQPQHF. DNA of the CDR3: TGTGCCAGCAGTTACTCGGCGGCGGGCCAGCCCCAGCATTTT.

Concerning this clone itself: The sample carries other DNA sequences with the same CDR3. The chain links TRBV7-3 to TRBJ2-1, with 13 bases aligning to TRBD2. There are 15 residues in the CDR3. Germline CDR1 is SGHTA and CDR2 is FQGTGA. Trimming removed 5 bases from V and 9 bases from J; junction bases left unmatched: 7. The CDR3 bases are TGTGCCAGCAGCCCCGGACTAGCGGGGGCGGGTGAGCAGTTCTTC. Translation: CASSPGLAGAGEQFF.

The chain uses TRBV5-6 and TRBJ2-7, with 11 bases lining up with TRBD2. V lost 2 bases, J lost 5 bases, and 6 bases stayed unmatched. The CDR3 extends over 15 amino acids. Germline CDR1 reads SGHDT; CDR2 reads YYEEEE. CDR3 bases: TGTGCCAGCAGCTTCCCTAGCGGGAGGACCCACGAGCAGTACTTC. Translating it yields CASSFPSGRTHEQYF.

This chain links TRBV6-1 with TRBJ2-5, with TRBD1 matching 11 bases. Germline V gene data show CDR1 as MNHNS and CDR2 as SASEGT. After removal of 2 bases from V and 2 bases from J, the junction contained 7 bases not matched to a gene. The CDR3 is 17 residues long. The CDR3 here is CASSEFVGQGAQETQYF. In DNA, the CDR3 is TGTGCCAGCAGTGAATTCGTCGGACAGGGGGCTCAAGAGACCCAGTACTTC.

This chain uses TRBV24-1 with TRBJ2-3; no clear D gene. This CDR3 is built from 14 residues. V was clipped by 2 bases and J by 7 bases, with 12 bases between them. Per the germline V gene, CDR1 is KGHDR and CDR2 is SFDVKD. In DNA form, the CDR3 reads TGTGCCACCAGTGATTGGTACAACCCCTATACGCAGTATTTT. It yields the protein CATSDWYNPYTQYF.

This sequence joins TRBV9 and TRBJ1-1; no clear D gene. This CDR3 contains 15 residues. V dropped 0 bases and J dropped 2 bases, with 11 bases sitting between them. Germline CDR1 reads SGDLS; CDR2 reads YYNGEE. The CDR3 here is CASSVEVTDNTEAFF. The CDR3 DNA follows: TGTGCCAGCAGCGTAGAAGTAACAGATAACACTGAAGCTTTCTTT.

There are a few counts of this clone. The V and J genes are TRBV11-3 and TRBJ1-1; D call uncertain. The CDR3 length is 13 residues. The germline V gene has CDR1 SGHNT and CDR2 YENEEA. Deletions cut 1 base from V and 7 bases from J, with 10 bases between. CDR3 DNA: TGTGCCAGCAGCTTAGGTTTCCAGAATGAAGCTTTCTTT. The encoded protein is CASSLGFQNEAFF. The whole variable domain, remainder taken from reference TRBV11-3 and TRBJ1-1, is EAGVVQSPRYKIIEKKQPVAFWCNPISGHNTLYWYLQNLGQGPELLIRYENEEAVDDSQLPKDRFSAERLKGVDSTLKIQPAELGDSAVYLCASSLGFQNEAFFGQGTRLTVV.

In DNA, the CDR3 is TGTGCCAGTAGCCGAGACAGGGAAAGTCAGCCCCAGCATTTT. This gives the protein CASSRDRESQPQHF. V gene TRBV19 combines with J gene TRBJ1-5; 7 bases align to TRBD1. Trimming took 6 bases from V and 6 from J; bases not matched to a gene: 8. The CDR3 sequence is 14 residues long. Germline V lookup: CDR1 LNHDA, CDR2 SQIVND (reference sequence).

The chain carries TRBV7-2 and TRBJ1-5, with unresolved D. There are 14 residues in the CDR3. Germline lookup yields CDR1 SGHTA and CDR2 FQGNSA. The V and J ends lost 3 bases and 3 bases respectively, with 9 bases between them. As DNA, the CDR3 is TGTGCCAGCAGCTTCGCGGCCGTCAATCAGCCCCAGCATTTT. Its protein product is CASSFAAVNQPQHF.

The V gene is TRBV5-1, the J gene TRBJ2-1; 10 bases are shared with TRBD2. The CDR3 extends over 19 amino acids. Germline V gene data show CDR1 as SGHRS and CDR2 as YFSETQ. V dropped 4 bases and J dropped 3; count of bases not matched to a gene: 16. The CDR3 here is CASSTQGGTTSGNYNEQFF. CDR3 DNA sequence: TGCGCCAGCAGCACTCAGGGGGGGACCACTAGCGGGAACTACAATGAGCAGTTCTTC.

This clone was seen a handful of times. The V gene is TRBV6-5, the J gene TRBJ1-4; 7 bases map to TRBD1. With V trimmed by 4 bases and J by 4 bases, 9 bases remained unmatched. There are 16 residues in the CDR3. CDR1 is MNHEY and CDR2 is SVGAGI in the germline V gene. Here the CDR3 reads CASSSRDSVYNEKLFF. CDR3 DNA sequence: TGTGCCAGCAGTTCTCGGGACAGCGTTTATAATGAAAAACTGTTTTTT.

The gene calls are TRBV10-2 and TRBJ1-1, with unresolved D. CDR1 and CDR2 (germline): WSHSY, SAAADI. This CDR3 comprises 11 residues. V gave up 2 bases and J gave up 5 bases, with 3 bases separating them. CDR3 amino acids: CASSELTEAFF. CDR3 bases: TGCGCCAGCAGTGAGCTTACTGAAGCTTTCTTT.

The chain joins TRBV6-1 to TRBJ1-5; 10 bases map to TRBD1. Germline V gene data show CDR1 as MNHNS and CDR2 as SASEGT. Trimming took 2 bases from V and 7 from J; bases not matched to a gene: 5. CDR3 size: 15 residues. In DNA form, the CDR3 reads TGTGCCAGCAGTGAATGGGGACAGGGGAGGCAGCCCCAGCATTTT. This encodes CASSEWGQGRQPQHF.

This chain connects TRBV28 to TRBJ2-7; 12 bases fit TRBD2. Germline CDR1 MDHEN, CDR2 SYDVKM. This CDR3 region has 14 residues. V was pared by 5 bases and J by 6 bases, with 5 bases of the junction left unmatched. The CDR3 region has the DNA TGTGCCAGCAGTGCAGGACTAGCGGGAAGCGAGCAGTACTTC. Its protein product is CASSAGLAGSEQYF.

The chain is built from TRBV18 and TRBJ2-5, with TRBD2 matching 10 bases. This CDR3 comprises 15 residues. V trimming: 3 bases; J trimming: 3 bases; junction bases outside the gene matches: 4. Germline lookup yields CDR1 KGHSH and CDR2 LQKENI. The DNA of the CDR3 is TGTGCCAGCTCACCTAATGGACTAGCGGAAGAGACCCAGTACTTC. Translating it yields CASSPNGLAEETQYF.

This clone showed up just a few times. J is TRBJ1-4 and V is TRBV5-1, with D unresolved. The germline CDR1 and CDR2 sequences are SGHRS and YFSETQ. The V end lost 7 bases, the J end lost 0 bases, and 10 bases lay between the germline ends. CDR3 length: 14 residues. The CDR3 here is CASRGGPTNEKLFF. DNA of the CDR3: TGCGCCAGCCGGGGAGGACCAACTAATGAAAAACTGTTTTTT.

The V and J genes are TRBV28 and TRBJ1-5, with D maybe TRBD1 (6 bases). Germline-derived CDR1 and CDR2 are MDHEN and SYDVKM. CDR3 length: 14 residues. V lost 7 bases and J 6 bases, leaving 16 bases between the germline ends. The CDR3 DNA reads TGTGCCAGCATCCAACAGGGTAATCGTCAGCCCCAGCATTTT. It translates to CASIQQGNRQPQHF.

This sequence joins TRBV14 and TRBJ2-5; 9 positions agree with TRBD2. This CDR3 is 16 amino acids long. Germline loops: CDR1 SGHDN, CDR2 FVKESK. With V trimmed by 2 bases and J by 1 base, 5 bases remained unmatched. This CDR3 is CASSQLSGRRQETQYF. CDR3 DNA: TGTGCCAGCAGCCAACTTAGCGGGAGACGCCAAGAGACCCAGTACTTC.

This clone was seen a handful of times. In DNA, the CDR3 is TGTGCCAGCAGCTTCGCGGGGAGGGGAAGGGATAATTCACCCCTCCACTTT. This gives the protein CASSFAGRGRDNSPLHF. The gene calls are TRBV7-9 and TRBJ1-6; a weak D match, TRBD1 (5 bases). The CDR3 consists of 17 residues. Germline V gene data show CDR1 as SEHNR and CDR2 as FQNEAQ (reference sequence). V lost 3 bases and J 5 bases, leaving 17 bases between the germline ends.

This clone was picked up a small number of times. J is TRBJ2-7 and V is TRBV3-1 (or the pseudogene TRBV3-2), with D maybe TRBD2 (6 bases). Trimming stripped 1 base from V and 3 bases from J, with 16 bases between. CDR3 size: 16 residues. CDR1 is LGHDT and CDR2 is YNNKEL in the germline V gene (reference sequence). Here the CDR3 reads CASSQVQSVSGYEQYF. CDR3 DNA sequence: TGTGCCAGCAGCCAAGTTCAGTCCGTTAGCGGCTACGAGCAGTACTTC.

This clone was detected only once. V gene TRBV5-1 combines with J gene TRBJ1-1, with 8 bases that match TRBD1. V lost 4 bases and J lost 1; bases outside the gene matches: 3. Germline values: CDR1 SGHRS, CDR2 YFSETQ. This CDR3 region has 14 residues. The CDR3 sequence is CASSIGTGNTEAFF. Written as DNA, the CDR3 is TGCGCCAGCAGCATCGGGACAGGGAACACTGAAGCTTTCTTT. The complete variable domain, with remaining parts taken from reference TRBV5-1 and TRBJ1-1, reads KAGVTQTPRYLIKTRGQQVTLSCSPISGHRSVSWYQQTPGQGLQFLFEYFSETQRNKGNFPGRFSGRQFSNSRSEMNVSTLELGDSALYLCASSIGTGNTEAFFGQGTRLTVV.

J is TRBJ1-3 and V is TRBV7-8, with a weak D call TRBD1 (6 bases). The V gene lost 6 bases and the J gene lost 8 bases, with 20 bases spanning the gap. The CDR3 has 15 residues. CDR1 and CDR2 from the germline V gene are SGHVS and FQNEAQ. The CDR3 protein is CASSMESLAGDTIYF. CDR3 sequence (DNA): TGTGCCAGCAGTATGGAGAGCTTAGCAGGGGACACCATATATTTT.

The V gene is TRBV6-5, the J gene TRBJ1-2, with D hard to call. Germline assignment: CDR1 MNHEY and CDR2 SVGAGI. V was cut by 6 bases and J by 1 base, with 3 bases left in between. This CDR3 has 11 amino acids. The CDR3: CASSLNYGYTF. The CDR3 DNA follows: TGTGCCAGCAGCCTTAACTATGGCTACACCTTC.

This clone was counted a few times. The rearrangement links TRBV7-9 to TRBJ1-3; D gene ambiguous. Trimming took off 5 bases at V and 2 bases at J, with 10 bases between the two ends. This CDR3 contains 14 residues. Germline CDR1 is SEHNR and CDR2 is FQNEAQ (reference sequence). The CDR3 loop reads CASSLGGAGNTIYF. The CDR3 bases are TGTGCCAGCAGCCTAGGAGGTGCTGGAAACACCATATATTTT.

The J gene is TRBJ2-3, the V gene TRBV4-2, with a tentative D call TRBD1 (6 bases). This CDR3 region has 16 residues. CDR1 is LGHNA, CDR2 YNFKEQ, per germline. Trimming cost V 3 bases and J 3 bases, with 16 bases left between them. CDR3 sequence reads: CASSQQTGSGTDTQYF. CDR3 in DNA: TGTGCCAGCAGCCAGCAAACAGGGAGTGGGACAGATACGCAGTATTTT.

V is TRBV24-1 and J is TRBJ2-5; 7 nucleotides agree with TRBD2. Trimming took 5 bases from V and 5 from J; bases not matched to a gene: 10. The CDR3 runs 15 residues. CDR1 and CDR2 (germline): KGHDR, SFDVKD. The CDR3 DNA is TGTGCCACCAGTGTCCCTAGCGGAGGGGAGGAGACCCAGTACTTC. This sequence encodes CATSVPSGGEETQYF.

The rearrangement uses TRBV3-1 (or the pseudogene TRBV3-2) and TRBJ1-1; perhaps TRBD1 as D (5 bases). Germline values: CDR1 LGHDT, CDR2 YNNKEL (reference sequence). The CDR3 sequence is 16 residues long. The germline V and J ends were trimmed by 5 bases and 4 bases, with 20 bases remaining between them. Here the CDR3 DNA reads TGTGCCAGCAGCGCGGGGCCTCCCCGGGGGGGCACTGAAGCTTTCTTT. It translates to CASSAGPPRGGTEAFF.